This TCR beta chain is from a study of blood T cell repertoires in COVID-19. Clones were read by immunoSEQ multiplex PCR, and TCRdb kept only the in-frame ones, dropping some. The sample has 190,000 or so clones; 90% to 95% are singletons. The CDR3 is 15 residues long. Losses at the gene ends were 3 bases for V and 3 bases for J; bases not matched to a gene: 6. Germline CDR1 and CDR2: MDHEN and SYDVKM. This TCR was sampled from a man younger than 40 with COVID-19, enrolled during active disease. Sample: peripheral blood. J is TRBJ2-3 and V is TRBV28; 7 bases match TRBD2. CDR3 region: CASSFGGGHTDTQYF. CDR3 coding DNA: TGTGCCAGCAGTTTTGGGGGAGGGCATACAGATACGCAGTATTTT.